These 15 T cell receptor beta chains came from one sample sequenced in a study of T cells in narcolepsy. Produced via immunoSEQ multiplex PCR; TCRdb's table is partial and in-frame only. In the table there are 18,000 or so clones, over 75% of which are singletons. Sequencing used memory (CD45RA-) CD4+ T cells from blood. The receptors stem from a human donor in good health.

The chain links TRBV6-4 to TRBJ2-4; tentative D call: TRBD1 (5 bases). This CDR3 is built from 15 residues. Germline CDR1 MRHNA, CDR2 SNTAGT. V shed 8 bases and J shed 0 bases, with 14 bases lying between them. CDR3 sequence (DNA): TGTGCCAGCCATGACAGTTCCCTAGCCAAAAACATTCAGTACTTC. Its translation: CASHDSSLAKNIQYF.

The chain joins TRBV5-4 to TRBJ1-1; possibly TRBD1 for D (5 bases). Germline CDR1 SGHNT, CDR2 YYREEE (reference sequence). V was trimmed by 4 bases and J by 2 bases, leaving 15 bases between them. The CDR3 runs to 15 residues. CDR3 DNA sequence: TGTGCCAGCAGCCGGGCCCCGACAGACAACACTGAAGCTTTCTTT. Encoded protein: CASSRAPTDNTEAFF.

The J gene is TRBJ2-1, the V gene TRBV21-1; the table's TRBD2 call for D was not verified on the DNA. TRBV21-1 constitutes a pseudogene. CDR3 length: 19 residues. The CDR3 loop reads CASSKAKKISGGENNEQFF. The CDR3 DNA reads as TGTGCCAGCAGCAAAGCAAAAAAGATTAGCGGGGGGGAGAACAATGAGCAGTTCTTC.

The chain is built from TRBV5-1 and TRBJ2-7; TRBD2 is a possible D gene (6 bases). Trimming removed 3 bases from V and 3 bases from J, with 10 bases in between. CDR3 length: 13 residues. The germline CDR1 and CDR2 sequences are SGHRS and YFSETQ. The CDR3 protein is CASSWATSYEQYF. The CDR3 coding sequence is TGCGCCAGCAGCTGGGCGACTAGCTACGAGCAGTACTTC.

The V and J genes are TRBV27 and TRBJ2-2; 8 nucleotides agree with TRBD1. This CDR3 has 16 amino acids. V gave up 3 bases and J gave up 1 base; unmatched junction bases: 4. The germline CDR1 and CDR2 sequences are MNHEY and SMNVEV (reference sequence). The CDR3 sequence is CASSFGQGRNTGELFF. Here the CDR3 DNA reads TGTGCCAGCAGTTTTGGACAGGGAAGGAACACCGGGGAGCTGTTTTTT.

The chain uses TRBV19 and TRBJ1-4; 8 bases map to TRBD1. This CDR3 region has 13 residues. The junction had 4 bases not matched to a gene; V was cut back by 10 bases and J by 3 bases. Germline CDR1 LNHDA, CDR2 SQIVND (reference sequence). This CDR3 is CATSTGANEKLFF. CDR3 coding DNA: TGTGCCACCTCGACAGGGGCTAATGAAAAACTGTTTTTT.

This clone turned up a few times. V and J are TRBV9 and TRBJ1-1, with D possibly matching TRBD1 (5 bases). The CDR3 length is 14 residues. Germline V gene lookup returns CDR1 SGDLS and CDR2 YYNGEE. With 6 bases removed from V and 6 bases from J, the gap between germline ends came to 18 bases. CDR3 in DNA: TGTGCCAGCATGAGGGGAGCGCGCACCTCTGAAGCTTTCTTT. Translating gives CASMRGARTSEAFF. Full variable domain (rest looked up from reference TRBV9 and TRBJ1-1): DSGVTQTPKHLITATGQRVTLRCSPRSGDLSVYWYQQSLDQGLQFLIQYYNGEERAKGNILERFSAQQFPDLHSELNLSSLELGDSALYFCASMRGARTSEAFFGQGTRLTVV.

The rearrangement links TRBV19 to TRBJ2-7; 12 bases are shared with TRBD1. Germline loops: CDR1 LNHDA, CDR2 SQIVND (reference sequence). V was pared by 3 bases and J by 5 bases, with 8 bases of the junction left unmatched. The CDR3 loop spans 16 amino acids. CDR3 protein: CASSIGSGTGGNEQYF. The CDR3 DNA sequence: TGTGCCAGTAGTATTGGGTCCGGGACAGGGGGCAACGAGCAGTACTTC.

The chain carries TRBV7-2 and TRBJ1-5; no firm D call. Germline CDR1 and CDR2: SGHTA and FQGNSA. The CDR3 totals 13 residues. The ends were cut back, 5 bases at V and 7 bases at J, with 12 bases in the middle. CDR3 sequence: CASSPNLDQPQHF. The CDR3 DNA follows: TGTGCCAGCAGCCCTAACCTCGACCAGCCCCAGCATTTT.

The rearrangement uses TRBV4-2 and TRBJ2-3, with a possible D match to TRBD1 (7 bases). In germline, CDR1 is LGHNA, CDR2 YNFKEQ. Trimming removed 0 bases at V and 2 bases at J, with 12 bases between. The CDR3 extends over 16 amino acids. The CDR3 sequence: CASSQEGRGATDTQYF. The CDR3 DNA reads as TGTGCCAGCAGCCAAGAAGGCAGGGGGGCCACAGATACGCAGTATTTT.

The chain has TRBV19 and TRBJ1-2; tentatively, D is TRBD1 (6 bases). The length of the CDR3 is 15 residues. The V and J ends lost 0 bases and 5 bases respectively, with 13 bases between them. Germline V lookup: CDR1 LNHDA, CDR2 SQIVND (reference sequence). The DNA of the CDR3 is TGTGCCAGTAGTATAGATATCGACAGGAGGTATGGCTACACCTTC. This gives the protein CASSIDIDRRYGYTF.

As concerns this clone: Other DNA sequences in the sample encode the same CDR3. The chain joins TRBV7-9 to TRBJ2-3; D gene unclear. Per germline, CDR1 SEHNR and CDR2 FQNEAQ (reference sequence). Deletions cut 3 bases from V and 4 bases from J, with 11 bases between. The CDR3 totals 14 residues. The CDR3 loop reads CASSFYASADTQYF. In nucleotides, the CDR3 is TGTGCCAGCAGCTTCTACGCGTCCGCAGATACGCAGTATTTT.

The J gene is TRBJ1-2, the V gene TRBV29-1; perhaps TRBD1 as D (6 bases). V lost 0 bases and J 3 bases, leaving 17 bases between the germline ends. CDR3 length: 16 residues. Germline-derived CDR1 and CDR2 are SQVTM and ANQGSEA. The CDR3 bases are TGCAGCGTTGAAGATCGACTCGGACAGCGAGACTATGGCTACACCTTC. Its translation is CSVEDRLGQRDYGYTF.

The chain recombines TRBV7-9 with TRBJ1-2; no reliable D call. The CDR3 sequence is 13 residues long. Trimming removed 2 bases at V and 2 bases at J, with 6 bases between. The germline V gene has CDR1 SEHNR and CDR2 FQNEAQ (reference sequence). In DNA form, the CDR3 reads TGTGCCAGCAGCTTAAGTCAGAACTATGGCTACACCTTC. Translation: CASSLSQNYGYTF. Based on the CDR3 plus reference TRBV7-9 and TRBJ1-2, the full variable domain is DTGVSQNPRHKITKRGQNVTFRCDPISEHNRLYWYRQTLGQGPEFLTYFQNEAQLEKSRLLSDRFSAERPKGSFSTLEIQRTEQGDSAMYLCASSLSQNYGYTFGSGTRLTVV.

J is TRBJ2-5 and V is TRBV25-1; the match to TRBD2 covers 7 bases. Germline-derived CDR1 and CDR2 are MGHDK and SYGVNS. The CDR3 is 16 amino acids. V lost 4 bases and J lost 4; bases outside the gene matches: 12. Written as DNA, the CDR3 is TGTGCCAGCAGTGGTTCCTTCACGGGCGGGGGAGAGACCCAGTACTTC. It specifies CASSGSFTGGGETQYF.